The clone carrying this T cell receptor (beta chain) was recorded only once. The CDR3 runs 13 residues. V lost 6 bases, J lost 11 bases, and 8 bases stayed unmatched. The sample is drawn from a study of T-cell memory formation after mild COVID-19. In TCRdb, the 5' RACE reads were re-called with MiXCR into one record per CDR3 protein. Counted here are some 320,000 distinct CDR3 sequences, approximately 15% occurring once; the ten biggest clones make up approximately 20%. V and J are TRBV12-3 or TRBV12-4 and TRBJ2-3; TRBD1 aligns across 10 bases. This sequence was found in a young man who had mild COVID-19 (a few samples of this study predate the infection). Cell type and time point are not known. Sequenced: PBMCs or a T cell subset sorted from them (not recorded which). DNA for the CDR3: TGTGCCAGCAGAATGAGGCGGGACAGGGGGCAGTATTTT. Protein: CASRMRRDRGQYF.